The rows below give T cell receptor beta chains drawn from one sample of a study of cytomegalovirus exposure and HLA in healthy donors. Clones were sequenced by immunoSEQ multiplex PCR, and TCRdb holds only the in-frame ones, with some missing. The data contain 160,000 or so clones, around 88% of them seen just once; the ten biggest clones take up 0.8% to 1%. The sequenced sample was PBMCs. These TCRs come from a woman in her 30s in good health and CMV-seronegative. Each CDR3 is given with its conserved first and last residue. The D gene is left open where the match is weak. Rows give clone size only sometimes, using once, few, many, or a class for an expanded clone.

d_gene	v_gene	abundance	j_gene	CDR3aa	CDR3nt
TRBD2	TRBV7-6	.	TRBJ2-3	CASSLAAGVPDTQYF	TGTGCCAGCAGCTTAGCAGCGGGAGTACCAGATACGCAGTATTTT
TRBD1	TRBV7-8	.	TRBJ2-4	CASSIRQGADKNIQYF	TGTGCCAGCAGCATTCGACAGGGTGCGGACAAAAACATTCAGTACTTC
TRBD1	TRBV19	.	TRBJ2-2	CASSGTGKFTGELFF	TGTGCCAGTAGTGGGACAGGGAAGTTTACCGGGGAGCTGTTTTTT
.	TRBV10-3	.	TRBJ2-1	CAISRGNSYNEQFF	TGTGCCATCAGTCGAGGGAACTCCTACAATGAGCAGTTCTTC
.	TRBV27	.	TRBJ2-1	CASRTTNGNEQFF	TGTGCCAGCAGGACGACTAACGGCAATGAGCAGTTCTTC
TRBD2	TRBV7-8	.	TRBJ2-7	CASTRGGSGGAYEQYF	TGTGCCAGCACCCGAGGGGGTAGCGGGGGGGCCTACGAGCAGTACTTC
TRBD1	TRBV4-3	.	TRBJ1-6	CASSQDHLNRGQSPLHF	TGCGCCAGCAGCCAAGACCACCTAAACAGGGGCCAGTCACCCCTCCACTTT
.	TRBV18	.	TRBJ1-2	CASSQAGERSGYTF	TGTGCCAGCTCACAGGCAGGGGAGAGGTCTGGCTACACCTTC
TRBD1	TRBV2	.	TRBJ2-3	CASSPQGAADTQYF	TGTGCCAGCAGTCCTCAGGGGGCCGCAGATACGCAGTATTTT
.	TRBV6-6	.	TRBJ1-3	CASRPSGVSGNTIYF	TGTGCCAGCAGACCCTCGGGAGTCTCTGGAAACACCATATATTTT
.	TRBV10-3	few	TRBJ2-4	CAISDSMEGARNSIQYF	TGTGCCATCAGTGACTCGATGGAAGGGGCTCGGAATAGCATTCAGTACTTC
TRBD2	TRBV19	.	TRBJ2-7	CASSVGLAESYEQYF	TGTGCCAGTAGTGTGGGACTAGCGGAGAGCTACGAGCAGTACTTC
TRBD2	TRBV27	.	TRBJ2-7	CASSLWGTASGNEQYF	TGTGCCAGCAGTTTATGGGGCACGGCTAGCGGGAACGAGCAGTACTTC
.	TRBV28	.	TRBJ1-2	CASSLKLRQTYGYTF	TGTGCCAGCAGTTTAAAGTTAAGACAGACCTATGGCTACACCTTC
.	TRBV12-5	.	TRBJ1-5	CASGPSGRNQPQHF	TGTGCTAGTGGCCCGTCAGGGCGCAATCAGCCCCAGCATTTT
TRBD2	TRBV5-6	.	TRBJ2-7	CASSAPNGLAPYEQYF	TGTGCCAGCAGCGCTCCGAATGGACTAGCCCCCTACGAGCAGTACTTC
.	TRBV5-5	.	TRBJ1-2	CASSSFGTANRADGYTF	TGTGCCAGCAGCTCATTTGGTACTGCTAATCGAGCGGATGGCTACACCTTC
TRBD2	TRBV11-2	.	TRBJ2-7	CASSLGLADPSYEQYF	TGTGCCAGCAGTTTGGGACTAGCGGACCCCTCCTACGAGCAGTACTTC
TRBD2	TRBV5-1	once	TRBJ2-1	CASSPTSGVNNEQFF	TGCGCCAGCAGCCCGACTAGCGGGGTAAACAATGAGCAGTTCTTC
.	TRBV6-1	.	TRBJ2-7	CASSDSRGHLF	TGTGCCAGCAGTGATAGTAGGGGACACCTCTTC
.	TRBV18	once	TRBJ2-5	CASSRVEETQYF	TGTGCCAGCTCTCGGGTCGAAGAGACCCAGTACTTC
TRBD1	TRBV18	.	TRBJ2-4	CASSQDRGKLNIQYF	TGTGCCAGCTCACAAGACAGGGGGAAACTAAACATTCAGTACTTC
.	TRBV7-9	.	TRBJ2-3	CAAEGVTDTQYF	TGTGCCGCCGAGGGGGTAACAGATACGCAGTATTTT
.	TRBV10-1	.	TRBJ2-3	CASSQGTDTQYF	TGCGCCAGCAGCCAGGGAACAGATACGCAGTATTTT
TRBD1	TRBV2	few	TRBJ1-1	CASRLGQTLNTEAFF	TGTGCCAGCAGATTGGGACAGACGCTGAACACTGAAGCTTTCTTT
.	TRBV7-9	.	TRBJ2-2	CALGGTNTGELFF	TGTGCTCTCGGAGGCACAAACACCGGGGAGCTGTTTTTT
TRBD1	TRBV7-2	.	TRBJ1-1	CASSEGPTGGVEAFF	TGTGCCAGCAGCGAAGGCCCGACAGGGGGTGTTGAAGCTTTCTTT
TRBD2	TRBV4-2	once	TRBJ2-1	CASSRGLAGASSYNEQFF	TGTGCCAGCAGCCGAGGACTAGCGGGAGCGAGCTCCTACAATGAGCAGTTCTTC
.	TRBV14	.	TRBJ2-3	CASSPLPGTDTQYF	TGTGCCAGCAGCCCTCTCCCCGGCACAGATACGCAGTATTTT
TRBD2	TRBV5-4	.	TRBJ2-3	CATLVQRGPPLATDTQYF	TGTGCCACCCTAGTCCAGCGGGGCCCACCTTTGGCCACAGATACGCAGTATTTT
.	TRBV5-1	.	TRBJ2-3	CASSLAVLGGDTQYF	TGCGCCAGCAGCTTGGCGGTCCTGGGGGGAGATACGCAGTATTTT
.	TRBV2	few	TRBJ1-4	CASNLGVSGEKLFF	TGTGCCAGCAACCTAGGGGTTAGCGGTGAAAAACTGTTTTTT
TRBD2	TRBV18	.	TRBJ2-5	CASSPMGTTPETQYF	TGTGCCAGCTCACCAATGGGGACTACTCCGGAGACCCAGTACTTC
.	TRBV6-1	.	TRBJ2-7	CASRTVYEQYF	TGTGCCAGCAGGACAGTCTACGAGCAGTACTTC
.	TRBV11-2	.	TRBJ1-5	CASSLGGFLNQPQHF	TGTGCCAGCAGCTTGGGGGGATTTTTAAATCAGCCCCAGCATTTT
.	TRBV28	.	TRBJ2-7	CASRGGSYEQYF	TGTGCCAGCCGCGGCGGATCCTACGAGCAGTACTTC